Listed below are T cell receptor beta chains from one sample, sequenced in a study of blood T cell repertoires in COVID-19. TCRdb keeps only in-frame clones here, not all; method: immunoSEQ multiplex PCR. Counted here are 70,000 or so clones, 76% occurring once; the ten biggest clones make up around 14%. Material: peripheral blood. The source of these receptors is a man in his fifties or sixties with COVID-19, enrolled during active disease. CDR3s include the opening cysteine and the closing phenylalanine or tryptophan. The order of the fields is V gene, CDR3 protein.

>TRBV14
CASFLGREKLFF
>TRBV18
CASSLAGTEAFF
>TRBV10-3
CAISGNQDSQFF
>TRBV4-1
CASSQWDRQAQYF
>TRBV30
CAWGATHRQETQYF
>TRBV10-3
CAISPGRDGDEQYF
>TRBV7-9
CASSLPPLYEQYF
>TRBV18
CASSSNYFRGNEQFF
>TRBV5-1
CASNTGSTNEKLFF
>TRBV4-1
CASSPGAGEKLFF
>TRBV4-1
CASSQAGVPREQYF
>TRBV18
CASSPYFDNSGNTIYF
>TRBV4-1
CASSDLGLAGGSTDTQYF
>TRBV11-2
CASSSEGVANEQFF
>TRBV5-6
CASHRQGRGNIQYF
>TRBV27
CASRRFAGEMNEQFF
>TRBV9
CASSAGTSGPDEQYF
>TRBV18
CASSRDNSPLHF
>TRBV5-6
CASSLVTSGVQETQYF
>TRBV7-2
CASSATRSADTQYF
>TRBV12-3/TRBV12-4
CASSLGQSNEQYF
>TRBV29-1
CSVVSENTEAFF
>TRBV6-2/TRBV6-3
CASSYVGGRDLRVRFYEQYF
>TRBV2
CASNGQSRGSPLHF
>TRBV30
CAWSVWSGGTGELFF
>TRBV28
CASSLSSAGRSGNEQFF
>TRBV7-9
CASSSGWFTDTQYF
>TRBV2
CASSEDFFSTDTQYF
>TRBV7-9
CASSFERDNQPQHF
>TRBV5-6
CASSLYTPTSGGNTGELFF
>TRBV29-1
CSVGAEEAFF
>TRBV9
CASSVGLAGGYHNEQFF
>TRBV6-2/TRBV6-3
CASSWLAGSSYNEQFF
>TRBV2
CASGRLGRSGANVLTF
>TRBV12-5
CASAMTQIDEQFF
>TRBV7-2
CASSPGVRGPRGQETQYF
>TRBV29-1
CSVEGLRGPLGTQYF
>TRBV5-1
CASSLQGPNTEAFF
>TRBV24-1
CATSDPSGTGRETQYF
>TRBV11-2
CASSLDPRDHYGYTF
>TRBV19
CASSIGEGRKNSPLHF
>TRBV28
CASSLLRLGHSNQPQHF
>TRBV19
CASTYGGGYTF
>TRBV5-1
CASSSQTSGGELFF
>TRBV7-9
CASSFGRMSGDTQYF
>TRBV11-2
CASSYSGLPYYEQYF
>TRBV9
CASSAGGTVSGNTIYF
>TRBV7-9
CASSSLNTQYF
>TRBV30
CAWSVYNGGSTDTQYF
>TRBV19
CASTYPRGQGERSNYGYTF
>TRBV7-9
CASSLVPGLRTEAFF
>TRBV6-5
CASIMDTYNTGELFF
>TRBV28
CASRTSYEQYF
>TRBV21-1
CASSKGVRGQGPQHF
>TRBV6-6
CASSYSGGVGDNEQFF
>TRBV9
CASSQGQPTSPLHF
>TRBV9
CASSLGQGGTEAFF
>TRBV30
CAWSVGTSEETQYF
>TRBV28
CASSLQGASAYGYTF